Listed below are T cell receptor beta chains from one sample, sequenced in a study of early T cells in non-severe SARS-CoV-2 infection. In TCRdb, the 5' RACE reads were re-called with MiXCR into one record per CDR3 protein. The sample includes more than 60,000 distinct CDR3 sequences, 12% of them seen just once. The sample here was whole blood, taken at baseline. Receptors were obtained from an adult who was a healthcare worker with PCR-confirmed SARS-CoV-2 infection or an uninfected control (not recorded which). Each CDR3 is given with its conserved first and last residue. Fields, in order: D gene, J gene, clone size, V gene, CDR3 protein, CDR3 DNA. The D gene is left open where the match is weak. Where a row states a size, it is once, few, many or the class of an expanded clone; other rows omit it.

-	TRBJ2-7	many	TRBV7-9	CASSLGAYEQYF	TGTGCCAGCAGCTTGGGGGCATACGAGCAGTACTTC
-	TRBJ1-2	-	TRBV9	CASSVVDNYGYTF	TGTGCCAGCAGCGTAGTGGACAACTATGGCTACACCTTC
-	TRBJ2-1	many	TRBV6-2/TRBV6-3	CASSSGQSPREQFF	TGTGCCAGCAGTTCGGGGCAGTCGCCTAGAGAGCAGTTCTTC
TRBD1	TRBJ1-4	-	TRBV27	CASSLGQSFEKLFF	TGTGCCAGCAGTTTGGGACAGTCCTTTGAAAAACTGTTTTTT
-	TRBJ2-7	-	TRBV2	CASSRNYEQYF	TGTGCCAGCAGTAGGAACTACGAGCAGTACTTC
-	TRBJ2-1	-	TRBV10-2	CASSDGENSYNEQFF	TGCGCCAGCAGTGATGGGGAAAACTCCTACAATGAGCAGTTCTTC
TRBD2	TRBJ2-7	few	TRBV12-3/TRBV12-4	CASSRSTSGGLAYEQYF	TGTGCCAGCAGCCGTTCAACTAGCGGGGGCCTCGCCTACGAGCAGTACTTC
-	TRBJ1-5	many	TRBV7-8	CASSLARFDQPQHF	TGTGCCAGCAGCTTAGCGCGGTTTGATCAGCCCCAGCATTTT
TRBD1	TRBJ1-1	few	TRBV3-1	CASSPGTGFVWTEAFF	TGTGCCAGCAGCCCTGGGACAGGATTTGTGTGGACTGAAGCTTTCTTT
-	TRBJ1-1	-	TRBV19	CASRLVGHHAFF	TGTGCCAGTAGACTGGTGGGGCACCACGCTTTCTTT
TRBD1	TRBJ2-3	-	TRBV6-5	CASSPRQGLDTQYF	TGTGCCAGCAGCCCGAGACAGGGTCTGGATACGCAGTATTTT
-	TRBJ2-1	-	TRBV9	CASSGQDRRGEQFF	TGTGCCAGCAGCGGGCAGGACAGAAGAGGTGAGCAGTTCTTC
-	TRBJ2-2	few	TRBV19	CASSIGTYTGELFF	TGTGCCAGTAGTATCGGGACCTACACCGGGGAGCTGTTTTTT
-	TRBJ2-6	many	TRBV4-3	CASSQDYTSGANVLTF	TGCGCCAGCAGCCAAGATTATACATCTGGGGCCAACGTCCTGACTTTC